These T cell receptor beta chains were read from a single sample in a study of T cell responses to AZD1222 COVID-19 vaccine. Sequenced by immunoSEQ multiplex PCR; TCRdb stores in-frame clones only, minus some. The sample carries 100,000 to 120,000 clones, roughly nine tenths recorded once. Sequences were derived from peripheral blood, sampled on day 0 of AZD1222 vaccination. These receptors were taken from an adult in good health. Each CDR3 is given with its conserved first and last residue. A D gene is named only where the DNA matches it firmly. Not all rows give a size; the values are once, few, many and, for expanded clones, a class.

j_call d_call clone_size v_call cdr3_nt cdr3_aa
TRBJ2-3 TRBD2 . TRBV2 TGTGCCAGCAGTGAAGCCCTACTAGCGGGAGGAAACACAGATACGCAGTATTTT CASSEALLAGGNTDTQYF
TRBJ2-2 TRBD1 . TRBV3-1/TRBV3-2 TGTGCCAGCAGAGACAGGGGCAGGACCGGGGAGCTGTTTTTT CASRDRGRTGELFF
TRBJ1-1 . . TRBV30 TGTGCCTGGAGTGTAAATATGGCAGCCGATAATATCTTT CAWSVNMAADNIF
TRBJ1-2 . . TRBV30 TGTGCCTGGAGTTTTGGGACAAACTATGGCTACACCTTC CAWSFGTNYGYTF
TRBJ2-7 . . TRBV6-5 TGTGCCAGCAGACCGACGGGTGAGCAGTACTTC CASRPTGEQYF
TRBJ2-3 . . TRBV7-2 TGTGCCAGCAGCTTAACACCTAGCTTCACAGATACGCAGTATTTT CASSLTPSFTDTQYF
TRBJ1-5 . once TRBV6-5 TGTGCCAGCAGCTTGGGAGGGTTCGGTCAGCCCCAGCATTTT CASSLGGFGQPQHF
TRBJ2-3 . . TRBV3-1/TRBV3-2 TGTGCCAGCAGCCAAGTGGGCTCAGATACGCAGTATTTT CASSQVGSDTQYF
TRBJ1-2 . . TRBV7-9 TGTGCCAGCAGCTTGGTTGCCTCTTTTTTCCACCCCATCTTC CASSLVASFFHPIF
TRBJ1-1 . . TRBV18 TGTGCCAGCTCACCTCTCCGGGACACTGAAGCTTTCTTT CASSPLRDTEAFF
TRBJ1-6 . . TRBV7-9 TGTGCCAGCAGCCCGGGGGATTCACCCCTCCACTTT CASSPGDSPLHF
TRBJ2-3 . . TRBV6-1 TGTGCCAGCAGTGAAGCAGGGGGGGTGGATACGCAGTATTTT CASSEAGGVDTQYF
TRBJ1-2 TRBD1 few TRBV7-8 TGTGCCAGCAGCCCCGGGACAGCACCTAACTATGGCTACACCTTC CASSPGTAPNYGYTF
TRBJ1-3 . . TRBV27 TGTGCCAGCAGCCTGAACCGGGTCTCTGGAAACACCATATATTTT CASSLNRVSGNTIYF
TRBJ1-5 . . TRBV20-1 TGCAGTGCTAGTAGCCCCACAGGTCAAGATAGCAATCAGCCCCAGCATTTT CSASSPTGQDSNQPQHF
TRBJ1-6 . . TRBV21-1 TGTGCCAGCAGCCGGACGAGGGGGGCTCGGGATAATTCACCCCTCCACTTT CASSRTRGARDNSPLHF
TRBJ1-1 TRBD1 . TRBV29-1 TGCAGCGCTAAAACCGGGACAGGGGGCTCTGAAGCTTTCTTT CSAKTGTGGSEAFF
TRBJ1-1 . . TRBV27 TGTGCCAGCAACCTGGTTGGAGGAGCGAACACTGAAGCTTTCTTT CASNLVGGANTEAFF
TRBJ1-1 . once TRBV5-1 TGCGCCAGCAGCTTGGACCCCTCCGTCTCCTACACTGAAGCTTTCTTT CASSLDPSVSYTEAFF
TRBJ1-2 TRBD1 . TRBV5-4 TGTGCCAGCAGACATTATCACGGGTCCGGGACAGGGGCTATATATGGCTACACCTTC CASRHYHGSGTGAIYGYTF
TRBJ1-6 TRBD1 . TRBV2 TGTGCCAGCAGCCCCGGGACAGCGAGTTGGACCCTCCACTTT CASSPGTASWTLHF
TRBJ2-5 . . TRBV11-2 TGTGCCAGCAGCTTATCCCCTGGTTCCGGCGAGACCCAGTACTTC CASSLSPGSGETQYF
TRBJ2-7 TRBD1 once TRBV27 TGTGCCAGCAGTTCGGGACAGTGGGTACAGTACTTC CASSSGQWVQYF
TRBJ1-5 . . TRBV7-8 TGTGCCAGCAGCTTAGGGGCGGCTAATCAGCCCCAGCATTTT CASSLGAANQPQHF
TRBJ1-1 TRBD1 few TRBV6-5 TGTGCCAGCAGTTACTCGGTAGGACAGGGGCTTGCTGAAGCTTTCTTT CASSYSVGQGLAEAFF
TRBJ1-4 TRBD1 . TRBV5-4 TGTGCCAGCAGTCACGGGACAGAGAGAGAAAAACTGTTTTTT CASSHGTEREKLFF
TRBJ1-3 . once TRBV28 TGTGCCAGCAGTCCTGGAAACACCATATATTTT CASSPGNTIYF
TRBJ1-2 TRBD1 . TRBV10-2 TGCGCCAGCAGTCTTGGGACAGGTATTAATGGCTACACCTTC CASSLGTGINGYTF
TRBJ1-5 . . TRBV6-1 TGTGCCAGCAGTGAAGTTGCCCAGCATTTT CASSEVAQHF
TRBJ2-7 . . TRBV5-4 TGTGCCAGCAGCCTTGGACTATCGAGTTACGAGCAGTACTTC CASSLGLSSYEQYF
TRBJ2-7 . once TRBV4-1 TGCGCCAGCAGCCCAACCTGGGGGCAGGGGTCCTACGAGCAGTACTTC CASSPTWGQGSYEQYF
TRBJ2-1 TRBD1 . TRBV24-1 TGTGCCACCAGTGAAAACAGGGGGTCCTACAATGAGCAGTTCTTC CATSENRGSYNEQFF
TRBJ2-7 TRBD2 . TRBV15 TGTGCCACCAGCAGCGAGCGGGGGAGCTCCTACGAGCAGTACTTC CATSSERGSSYEQYF
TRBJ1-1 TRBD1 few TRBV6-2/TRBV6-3 TGTGCCAGCAGTCTCCGACAGGGAGGGCCTGAAGCTTTCTTT CASSLRQGGPEAFF
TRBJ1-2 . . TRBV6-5 TGTGCCAGCAGTTACTCGATGGGGGCCTTGGGGAATGGCTACACCTTC CASSYSMGALGNGYTF
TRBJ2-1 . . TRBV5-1 TGCGCCAGCAGCTTGAACTTGGAGCAGTTCTTC CASSLNLEQFF
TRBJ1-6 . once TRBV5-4 TGTGCCAGCAGTAACCAATCAGGGACTTCACCCCTCCACTTT CASSNQSGTSPLHF
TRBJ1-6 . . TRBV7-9 TGTGCCAGCAGCTTAAACCGATCACCCCTCCACTTT CASSLNRSPLHF
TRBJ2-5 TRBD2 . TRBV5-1 TGCGCCAGCAGCTTGTACAGCGGGAGTCGGGAGACCCAGTACTTC CASSLYSGSRETQYF
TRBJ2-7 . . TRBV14 TGTGCCAGCAGCCAAGAAGGTCAGGGGTTTGTCGAGCAGTACTTC CASSQEGQGFVEQYF
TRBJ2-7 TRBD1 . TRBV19 TGTGCCAGTAGTGCTGGACAGGGCTCCTACGAGCAGTACTTC CASSAGQGSYEQYF
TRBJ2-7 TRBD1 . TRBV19 TGTGCCAGCCGGGACAGGGACGAGCAGTACTTC CASRDRDEQYF
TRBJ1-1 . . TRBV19 TGTGCCAGTAGAACCAGGGCGGACACTGAAGCTTTCTTT CASRTRADTEAFF
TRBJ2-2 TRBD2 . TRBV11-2 TGTGCCAGCAGCTTGTTTGGGACTAGCGGGGGGACGAACACCGGGGAGCTGTTTTTT CASSLFGTSGGTNTGELFF
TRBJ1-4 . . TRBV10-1 TGCGCCAGCAGTGAAGGTCCAGGGCGTGAAAAACTGTTTTTT CASSEGPGREKLFF
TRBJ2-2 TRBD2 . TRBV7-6 TGTGCCAGCAGCTTGAGGCGGGAGGGCCTCGCCGGGGAGCTGTTTTTT CASSLRREGLAGELFF
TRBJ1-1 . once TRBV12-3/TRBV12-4 TGTGCCAGCACCCCTGGGTGGTACACTGAAGCTTTCTTT CASTPGWYTEAFF
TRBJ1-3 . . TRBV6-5 TGTGCCAGCAGTTACTTCCTTTCAGGGTCCGGAAACACCATATATTTT CASSYFLSGSGNTIYF
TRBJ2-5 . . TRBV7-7 TGTGCCAGCAGCTTATCCAGGGATGTTGTAGGGACCCAGTACTTC CASSLSRDVVGTQYF
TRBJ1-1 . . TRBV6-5 TGTGCCAGCAGTTACTCAGAGGGGACTGAAGCTTTCTTT CASSYSEGTEAFF
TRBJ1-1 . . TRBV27 TGTGCCAGCAGTTTAGGCGCAGTCACCGGCTCCACTGAAGCTTTCTTT CASSLGAVTGSTEAFF
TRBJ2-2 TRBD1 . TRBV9 TGTGCCAGCAGCGTTAGTACAGGGGGCGCGGCTGCCGGGGAGCTGTTTTTT CASSVSTGGAAAGELFF
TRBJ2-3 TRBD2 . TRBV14 TGTGCCAGCAGGACTAGCGGGAGGGGCACAGATACGCAGTATTTT CASRTSGRGTDTQYF
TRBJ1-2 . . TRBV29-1 TGCAGCGTTGAATTCGGGACCCTGGTGGAGGCGAGCTATGGCTACACCTTC CSVEFGTLVEASYGYTF
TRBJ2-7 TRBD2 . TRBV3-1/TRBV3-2 TGTGCCAGCAGCCATACTAGCGGGGGGGATAGCTCCTACGAGCAGTACTTC CASSHTSGGDSSYEQYF
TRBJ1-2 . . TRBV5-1 TGCGCCAGCAGAGTGACAGAGGGGGATGGCTACACCTTC CASRVTEGDGYTF
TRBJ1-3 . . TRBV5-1 TGCGCCAGCAGCTTGAGTCGCAGCTCTGGAAACACCATATATTTT CASSLSRSSGNTIYF
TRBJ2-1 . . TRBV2 TGTGCCAGCAGTAAAGGAGGGTACAATGAGCAGTTCTTC CASSKGGYNEQFF
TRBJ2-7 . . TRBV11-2 TGTGCCAGCAGCGTCGCCGGGAGTACGGTCGAGCAGTACTTC CASSVAGSTVEQYF